The 3 T cell receptor beta chains presented below share a single source sample, sequenced in a study of PD-L1 blockade in urothelial cancer. Assay used: immunoSEQ multiplex PCR; TCRdb lists only in-frame clones, some missing. Of 70,000 or so clones listed, around 84% were seen once; the top ten hold roughly 4.5%. The specimen comprised PBMCs, sampled around atezolizumab (anti-PD-L1) treatment. The receptors were gathered from a man between 65 and 85 years old with urothelial cancer.

The chain carries TRBV4-1 and TRBJ2-7, with D tentatively TRBD2 (6 bases). This CDR3 comprises 15 residues. The V gene lost 3 bases and the J gene lost 2 bases, with 14 bases spanning the gap. The germline CDR1 and CDR2 sequences are MGHRA and YSYEKL. CDR3 loop: CASSQAGLGTYEQYF. The CDR3 nucleotides read TGCGCCAGCAGCCAGGCGGGACTGGGAACCTACGAGCAGTACTTC.

This clone was recorded only once. The chain links TRBV4-1 to TRBJ1-3, with D unresolved. Trimming cost V 4 bases and J 4 bases, with 11 bases left between them. This CDR3 is 14 amino acids long. Germline CDR1 and CDR2: MGHRA and YSYEKL. In nucleotides, the CDR3 is TGCGCCAGCAGCCCGAGGATGGAGGGAAACACCATATATTTT. Protein: CASSPRMEGNTIYF.

The chain is built from TRBV6-5 and TRBJ2-7; no reliable D call. The germline V gene encodes CDR1 MNHEY and CDR2 SVGAGI. The V end lost 7 bases, the J end lost 3 bases, and 10 bases lay between the germline ends. There are 12 residues in the CDR3. CDR3 sequence: CASISRNYEQYF. The CDR3 region has the DNA TGTGCCAGCATAAGCAGGAACTACGAGCAGTACTTC.